The entry that follows covers one T cell receptor beta chain sequence. This specimen belongs to a study of blood T cell repertoires in COVID-19. Under the authors' procedure: For nucleated cells, counts were estimated from reference gene primer amplification. Produced via immunoSEQ multiplex PCR; TCRdb's table is partial and in-frame only. V, J and clone size are taken as reported in that table, and D and trimming were inferred from the DNA itself. The sample has 200,000 to 250,000 clones, over 70% seen once. Sequencing was done on a sample of peripheral blood. The clonotype originates from a man aged 50 to 59 with active or convalescent COVID-19.

The CDR3 loop reads CASSLARDRAIKDNEQFF. CDR3 DNA sequence: TGTGCCAGCAGCTTAGCGCGGGACAGGGCAATAAAGGACAATGAGCAGTTCTTC. This rearrangement joins TRBV7-9 to TRBJ2-1; 9 bases are a match to TRBD1. The CDR3 is made up of 18 amino acids. With V trimmed by 0 bases and J by 5 bases, 11 bases remained unmatched. Germline CDR1 and CDR2: SEHNR and FQNEAQ (reference sequence).